This T cell receptor (beta chain) is from a study of identical twins. This clonotype has only a few counts. Trimming removed 4 bases at V and 6 bases at J, with 7 bases between. The CDR3 loop spans 12 amino acids. Template switching (which added a universal primer site) was used, and cDNA carried unique molecular identifiers. TCRdb fed the 5' RACE reads into MiXCR, producing one record per CDR3 protein. The table shows a few hundred thousand distinct CDR3 sequences, with around 15% occurring only once. This sample was also put to use in a study of yellow fever vaccine responses in identical twins.

The sequencing input was CD4+ T cells sorted from blood. The receptor was isolated from a woman between 18 and 29 years old in good health. The rearrangement joins TRBV12-3 or TRBV12-4 to TRBJ2-1; no clear D. CDR3 DNA: TGTGCCAGCAGTTCCACTCTCAATGAGCAGTTCTTC. This gives the protein CASSSTLNEQFF.